This T cell receptor (beta chain) was identified during a study of cytomegalovirus exposure and HLA in healthy donors. Study at large: HLA-typed donors were the source of 90 million or so unique TCRs, which an early data release held. The study placed over 65% of its 350 to 400 genotyped donors in the Caucasian-associated ancestry cluster.

Nominally healthy donors were sampled, though unrecorded immune exposures were likely. Study results and caveats: In a later analysis, at a false discovery rate of 0.05, approximately 18,000 TCR beta sequences were associated with HLA alleles.

Use of 60 Vbeta and 13 Jbeta primers characterized the PCR. Assay used: immunoSEQ multiplex PCR; TCRdb lists only in-frame clones, some missing. The table includes 100,000 to 150,000 clones, approximately 80% detected once. With V trimmed by 1 base and J by 5 bases, 6 bases remained unmatched. The CDR3 contains 14 residues. Germline assignment: CDR1 SQVTM and CDR2 ANQGSEA. As regards this clone: Its antigen is as yet unknown.

The TCR was taken from a man younger than 40 in good health and CMV-seropositive. The chain carries TRBV29-1 and TRBJ2-5; 8 bases are shared with TRBD2. The sequenced sample was PBMCs. The CDR3 bases are TGCAGCGTTGAAGTGGCGGGGGGCGGGGAGACCCAGTACTTC. Amino acids: CSVEVAGGGETQYF.